These T cell receptor beta chains were read from a single sample in a study of cytomegalovirus exposure and HLA in healthy donors. Libraries were prepared by immunoSEQ multiplex PCR; TCRdb keeps only in-frame clonotypes and omits some of them. The ten most abundant clones cover roughly an eighth of a sample with some 80,000 clones. The specimen was PBMCs. These receptors were collected from a man in his fifties or sixties in good health and CMV-seropositive. CDR3s include the opening cysteine and the closing phenylalanine or tryptophan. The D gene is left open where the match is weak. Rows give clone size only sometimes, using once, few, many, or a class for an expanded clone.

clone_size	d_call	v_call	j_call	cdr3_nt	cdr3_aa
.	.	TRBV18	TRBJ1-5	TGTGCCAGCTCACCAGGGGCACAACAGCCCCAGCATTTT	CASSPGAQQPQHF
.	.	TRBV6-5	TRBJ2-2	TGTGCCAGCAGGCCGGGACTGATTAACACCGGGGAGCTGTTTTTT	CASRPGLINTGELFF
.	.	TRBV18	TRBJ1-2	TGTGCCAGCTCAGAACAGGGCTATGGCTACACCTTC	CASSEQGYGYTF
.	.	TRBV2	TRBJ2-3	TGTGCCAGCAGTGAAAGTCCGGGAGCGAGGGATACGCAGTATTTT	CASSESPGARDTQYF
.	TRBD1	TRBV6-1	TRBJ1-4	TGTGCCAGCAGTGAAACGATACAGGGGGAAAAACTGTTTTTT	CASSETIQGEKLFF
.	.	TRBV6-5	TRBJ2-5	TGTGCCAGCAGTTACTCTGAGACAGGAGGAGAGACCCAGTACTTC	CASSYSETGGETQYF
.	TRBD2	TRBV18	TRBJ2-3	TGTGCCAGCTCACCAGGGACTAGCGACACAGATACGCAGTATTTT	CASSPGTSDTDTQYF
.	TRBD2	TRBV19	TRBJ2-2	TGTGCCAGTAGTTTACGACCTAGCGGGGTTGAAACCGGGGAGCTGTTTTTT	CASSLRPSGVETGELFF
.	TRBD1	TRBV4-1	TRBJ1-5	TGCGCCAGCAGCCAGGACAGGGCGAGTGTAGGCAATCAGCCCCAGCATTTT	CASSQDRASVGNQPQHF
.	TRBD1	TRBV6-5	TRBJ1-5	TGTGCCAGCATCCTCGCAGGGGGAGAGGATCAGCCCCAGCATTTT	CASILAGGEDQPQHF
.	.	TRBV2	TRBJ1-5	TGTGCCAGCAGTGGGACGGGGGGTGCTCAGCCCCAGCATTTT	CASSGTGGAQPQHF
.	.	TRBV9	TRBJ2-1	TGTGCCAGCAGCATCAGGGGGGATGAGCAGTTCTTC	CASSIRGDEQFF
.	.	TRBV5-5	TRBJ1-3	TGTGCCAGCAGCCCCGACAAAACGGGACTAAACACCATATATTTT	CASSPDKTGLNTIYF
.	TRBD1	TRBV6-4	TRBJ1-5	TGTGCCAGCAGTGCGGGGACAGGTGGGAATCAGCCCCAGCATTTT	CASSAGTGGNQPQHF
.	TRBD1	TRBV10-3	TRBJ2-7	TGTGCCATCAAAGAGACAGGGAACCACGAGCAGTACTTC	CAIKETGNHEQYF
.	TRBD2	TRBV6-6	TRBJ2-7	TGTGCCAGCAGTTACCCGCCGGGACTAGCGGGAGAAAAGCAGTACTTC	CASSYPPGLAGEKQYF
.	TRBD1	TRBV7-9	TRBJ2-7	TGTGCCAGCAGCTGGGTCAGGGGGTCCTTCTACGAGCAGTACTTC	CASSWVRGSFYEQYF
.	TRBD2	TRBV18	TRBJ2-7	TGTGCCAGCTCTGGGACTAGCGGGAGGGACGAGCAGTACTTC	CASSGTSGRDEQYF
.	TRBD1	TRBV19	TRBJ1-3	TGTGCCAGTAGCCCCGGGACAGACGGAACTGGAAACACCATATATTTT	CASSPGTDGTGNTIYF
.	TRBD1	TRBV30	TRBJ1-1	TGTGCCTGGAGTGGAATAAGGGGGCCGATAGACACTGAAGCTTTCTTT	CAWSGIRGPIDTEAFF
.	TRBD2	TRBV19	TRBJ2-1	TGTGCCAGTAGTATTTCACTAGCGGGAGTGATGAATGAGCAGTTCTTC	CASSISLAGVMNEQFF
.	.	TRBV15	TRBJ1-5	TGTGCCACCAGCAGAGATCTAATAGCAGGGGGCAATCAGCCCCAGCATTTT	CATSRDLIAGGNQPQHF
.	.	TRBV11-2	TRBJ1-5	TGTGCCAGCAGCTTGGGGACAAGGGAACAGCCCCAGCATTTT	CASSLGTREQPQHF
.	.	TRBV6-5	TRBJ2-5	TGTGCCAGCAGATCGGACATTGCAGAAGAGACCCAGTACTTC	CASRSDIAEETQYF
.	.	TRBV2	TRBJ2-5	TGTGCCAGCAGGGGGCAGGTCGAAGAGACCCAGTACTTC	CASRGQVEETQYF
.	.	TRBV7-8	TRBJ1-5	TGTGCCAGCAGCCCTAAAGGGGGTCTTAGCAATCAGCCCCAGCATTTT	CASSPKGGLSNQPQHF
.	TRBD1	TRBV10-3	TRBJ1-6	TGTGCCACCTTCACGGGACAGGGGAAATCACCCCTCCACTTT	CATFTGQGKSPLHF
.	TRBD2	TRBV19	TRBJ2-2	TGTGCCAGTGCGGCTAGCGGGAATACGCCTACCGGGGAGCTGTTTTTT	CASAASGNTPTGELFF
.	.	TRBV7-9	TRBJ2-2	TGTGCCAGCAGCCCCCAGGGCGGGGCTGGTACCGGGGAGCTGTTTTTT	CASSPQGGAGTGELFF
.	.	TRBV5-6	TRBJ1-5	TGTGCCAGCAGCTTATATAGCAATCAGCCCCAGCATTTT	CASSLYSNQPQHF
.	TRBD2	TRBV27	TRBJ2-5	TGTGCCAGCAGCCAGCGGGGGGGGTGGGAGACCCAGTACTTC	CASSQRGGWETQYF
.	.	TRBV5-6	TRBJ1-4	TGTGCCAGCAGCTTGACAGGGACTGAAAAACTGTTTTTT	CASSLTGTEKLFF
.	.	TRBV30	TRBJ1-1	TGTGCCTGGAGGGGGCAGAACACTGAAGCTTTCTTT	CAWRGQNTEAFF
.	TRBD1	TRBV19	TRBJ1-5	TGTGCCAGTAGTATAGTTGGTAGGGGGCATGGCAATCAGCCCCAGCATTTT	CASSIVGRGHGNQPQHF
.	.	TRBV9	TRBJ2-1	TGTGCCAGCAGCGTAGGCGGTTGGGGGGAAGGTGAGCAGTTCTTC	CASSVGGWGEGEQFF
.	TRBD2	TRBV27	TRBJ2-7	TGTGCCAGCAAGGGACTAGCTCGGGGGCGGGGCGAGCAGTACTTC	CASKGLARGRGEQYF
.	.	TRBV18	TRBJ1-1	TGTGCCAGCTCACCGGGTCCCGGAGGCACTGAAGCTTTCTTT	CASSPGPGGTEAFF
.	.	TRBV30	TRBJ1-5	TGTGCCTGGAGTCGCGCCCCCGTGCCGCCCCAGCATTTT	CAWSRAPVPPQHF
.	.	TRBV6-1	TRBJ2-5	TGTGCCAGCAGTGAAGGGCAGAATCGAGAGACCCAGTACTTC	CASSEGQNRETQYF
.	TRBD1	TRBV4-1	TRBJ1-4	TGCGCCAGCAGCCCTGTCAGGGGGCGCGGTGAAAAACTGTTTTTT	CASSPVRGRGEKLFF
.	.	TRBV6-1	TRBJ2-7	TGTGCCAGCAGTGAAAATGTAGGGACTGGCTACGAGCAGTACTTC	CASSENVGTGYEQYF
.	.	TRBV27	TRBJ2-1	TGTGCCAGCAGTTCCTCGCTAGACCTTGAGCAGTTCTTC	CASSSSLDLEQFF
.	TRBD2	TRBV27	TRBJ2-3	TGTGCCAGCAGTTTATCGCCGGGGGGTTTGGCAGATACGCAGTATTTT	CASSLSPGGLADTQYF
.	.	TRBV18	TRBJ2-1	TGTGCCAGTGACGACTCCGACAATGAGCAGTTCTTC	CASDDSDNEQFF
.	TRBD1	TRBV6-5	TRBJ1-1	TGTGCCAGCAGTCGCGGACAGGGCGCTGAAGCTTTCTTT	CASSRGQGAEAFF
.	.	TRBV19	TRBJ2-3	TGTGCCAGTAAGGGAGGGGGGGCCGATAACACAGATACGCAGTATTTT	CASKGGGADNTDTQYF
medium-sized	TRBD1	TRBV27	TRBJ2-7	TGTGCCAGCAAGGGGGACAGCTCCTACGAGCAGTACTTC	CASKGDSSYEQYF
.	.	TRBV18	TRBJ1-1	TGTGCCAGCTCGCCCCGGGGGGGGAACACTGAAGCTTTCTTT	CASSPRGGNTEAFF
.	TRBD1	TRBV6-1	TRBJ1-1	TGTGCCAGCAGGAATACAGGGGGCGCGAAGACTGAAGCTTTCTTT	CASRNTGGAKTEAFF
.	.	TRBV5-6	TRBJ1-2	TGTGCCAGCACCGAGGCCTCCTCTAACCTCTATGGCTACACCTTC	CASTEASSNLYGYTF
.	.	TRBV4-1	TRBJ1-3	TGCGCCAGCAGCCAAGGAGGGTTAGGAAACACCATATATTTT	CASSQGGLGNTIYF
.	TRBD1	TRBV6-1	TRBJ1-1	TGTGCCAGCAGTGACTGGGACAGGGCCGAGGTTGAAGCTTTCTTT	CASSDWDRAEVEAFF
.	.	TRBV27	TRBJ1-2	TGTGCCAGCAGTTTATCGGTCAGGGGTTCTATGGCCTACACCTTC	CASSLSVRGSMAYTF
.	TRBD1	TRBV30	TRBJ1-2	TGTGCCTGGAGTTGGACAGGGGCGCTTGGCTACACCTTC	CAWSWTGALGYTF
.	.	TRBV7-9	TRBJ1-1	TGTGCCAGCAGCTTGATGGCCTCCACTGAAGCTTTCTTT	CASSLMASTEAFF
.	TRBD1	TRBV2	TRBJ2-1	TGTGCCAGCAGTATAGAGGTTGGGACAGGGAGCTACAATGAGCAGTTCTTC	CASSIEVGTGSYNEQFF